A selection of T cell receptor beta chains follows, all from one sample in a study of cytomegalovirus exposure and HLA in healthy donors. The table came from immunoSEQ multiplex PCR; TCRdb's copy has only in-frame clones and leaves some out. The sample holds 80,000 to 100,000 clones, around 75% seen once. Sequenced input: PBMCs. These receptors came from a man aged 18 to 29 in good health and CMV-seropositive. CDR3s include the opening cysteine and the closing phenylalanine or tryptophan. D genes are given only for firm matches. The listing skips clone size in some rows; elsewhere it reads once, few, many or a size class.

clone size: .
D gene: .
J gene: TRBJ2-3
V gene: TRBV15
CDR3 DNA: TGTGCCACCGCGAAACCTCCGTTCACAGATACGCAGTATTTT
CDR3 protein: CATAKPPFTDTQYF

clone size: few
D gene: .
J gene: TRBJ1-2
V gene: TRBV6-5
CDR3 DNA: TGTGCCAGCAGTTACGGGCAGGGAGGGGGCTACACCTTC
CDR3 protein: CASSYGQGGGYTF

clone size: .
D gene: TRBD2
J gene: TRBJ2-7
V gene: TRBV6-1
CDR3 DNA: TGTGCCAGCAGGAAGACTAGCCTTACCTACGAGCAGTACTTC
CDR3 protein: CASRKTSLTYEQYF

clone size: .
D gene: .
J gene: TRBJ1-1
V gene: TRBV27
CDR3 DNA: TGTGCCAGCAGTTTATCGGGACAACTGAACACTGAAGCTTTCTTT
CDR3 protein: CASSLSGQLNTEAFF

clone size: .
D gene: TRBD2
J gene: TRBJ2-7
V gene: TRBV30
CDR3 DNA: TGTGCCTGGAGTGACCACGGACTAGCGGGAGAGCAGTACTTC
CDR3 protein: CAWSDHGLAGEQYF

clone size: .
D gene: TRBD1
J gene: TRBJ1-4
V gene: TRBV28
CDR3 DNA: TGTGCCAGCAAGACGCCGGGACAGGGTAATGAAAAACTGTTTTTT
CDR3 protein: CASKTPGQGNEKLFF

clone size: .
D gene: TRBD2
J gene: TRBJ2-3
V gene: TRBV30
CDR3 DNA: TGTGCCTGGAGCGACGGACTAGCGGGCGCAGATACGCAGTATTTT
CDR3 protein: CAWSDGLAGADTQYF

clone size: .
D gene: .
J gene: TRBJ2-1
V gene: TRBV9
CDR3 DNA: TGTGCCAGCAGCGTAGACGGGAATTACAATGAGCAGTTCTTC
CDR3 protein: CASSVDGNYNEQFF

clone size: .
D gene: TRBD1
J gene: TRBJ1-2
V gene: TRBV11-2
CDR3 DNA: TGTGCCAGCAGAGTGGGACAGGGGCTACCCCCCTATGGCTACACCTTC
CDR3 protein: CASRVGQGLPPYGYTF

clone size: medium-sized
D gene: .
J gene: TRBJ2-5
V gene: TRBV5-1
CDR3 DNA: TGCGCCAGCAGCCCGGCGGGACTGCAAGAGACCCAGTACTTC
CDR3 protein: CASSPAGLQETQYF

clone size: .
D gene: .
J gene: TRBJ2-1
V gene: TRBV27
CDR3 DNA: TGTGCCAGCAGTTTATCATCAAGAGGATCCTGGCCCATCTACAATGAGCAGTTCTTC
CDR3 protein: CASSLSSRGSWPIYNEQFF

clone size: few
D gene: .
J gene: TRBJ2-6
V gene: TRBV28
CDR3 DNA: TGTGCCAGCAGTTTCCCTTCGGGGGCTGGGGCCAACGTCCTGACTTTC
CDR3 protein: CASSFPSGAGANVLTF

clone size: .
D gene: .
J gene: TRBJ2-5
V gene: TRBV18
CDR3 DNA: TGTGCCAGCTCACCACCCTGGGGGGAGCTGTACCAAGAGACCCAGTACTTC
CDR3 protein: CASSPPWGELYQETQYF

clone size: .
D gene: .
J gene: TRBJ1-4
V gene: TRBV21-1
CDR3 DNA: TGTGCCAGCAGTAGGGACAGGGAAATGGGAACAACTAATGAAAAACTGTTTTTT
CDR3 protein: CASSRDREMGTTNEKLFF

clone size: .
D gene: TRBD1
J gene: TRBJ2-7
V gene: TRBV4-1
CDR3 DNA: TGCGCCAGCAGCCCAAAGGGACAGCCCCAAGGCTACGAGCAGTACTTC
CDR3 protein: CASSPKGQPQGYEQYF

clone size: few
D gene: TRBD2
J gene: TRBJ2-5
V gene: TRBV28
CDR3 DNA: TGTGCCAGCAGTTTAGAACTAGCGGGGGCGGGGGAGACCCAGTACTTC
CDR3 protein: CASSLELAGAGETQYF

clone size: .
D gene: .
J gene: TRBJ1-5
V gene: TRBV27
CDR3 DNA: TGTGCCAGCAGACCTGCAGGGGTCCAACATCAGCCCCAGCATTTT
CDR3 protein: CASRPAGVQHQPQHF

clone size: .
D gene: TRBD2
J gene: TRBJ2-5
V gene: TRBV7-2
CDR3 DNA: TGTGCCAGCAGCTTAGCGGGGGGGTCAAAAGAGACCCAGTACTTC
CDR3 protein: CASSLAGGSKETQYF

clone size: .
D gene: TRBD2
J gene: TRBJ2-3
V gene: TRBV7-9
CDR3 DNA: TGTGCCAGCAGTTTTTCCCGCGGGGAGGGGGATACGCAGTATTTT
CDR3 protein: CASSFSRGEGDTQYF

clone size: .
D gene: TRBD1
J gene: TRBJ2-7
V gene: TRBV6-6
CDR3 DNA: TGTGCCAGCAGTTATGGGACAGGGAAGAACTACGAGCAGTACTTC
CDR3 protein: CASSYGTGKNYEQYF

clone size: few
D gene: .
J gene: TRBJ2-5
V gene: TRBV30
CDR3 DNA: TGTGCCTGGAGTCCCCGGGGGGCTCAAGAGACCCAGTACTTC
CDR3 protein: CAWSPRGAQETQYF

clone size: .
D gene: TRBD1
J gene: TRBJ2-7
V gene: TRBV15
CDR3 DNA: TGTGCCACCAGCAGGGACAGGGGGTACGAGCAGTACTTC
CDR3 protein: CATSRDRGYEQYF

clone size: .
D gene: .
J gene: TRBJ1-6
V gene: TRBV10-3
CDR3 DNA: TGTGCCATCAGTGAGTCTAAGGGGCCAAATTCACCCCTCCACTTT
CDR3 protein: CAISESKGPNSPLHF

clone size: .
D gene: .
J gene: TRBJ1-1
V gene: TRBV9
CDR3 DNA: TGTGCCAGCAGCGTAGAGGGGGGGGGCCAGGGAGCTTTCTTT
CDR3 protein: CASSVEGGGQGAFF

clone size: once
D gene: .
J gene: TRBJ1-6
V gene: TRBV6-1
CDR3 DNA: TGTGCCAGCAGTGAAGCAGGCGGGGCCAATTCACCCCTCCACTTT
CDR3 protein: CASSEAGGANSPLHF

clone size: .
D gene: .
J gene: TRBJ2-3
V gene: TRBV5-1
CDR3 DNA: TGCGCCAGCAGCTTGGTGGGGGCGAGGACAGATACGCAGTATTTT
CDR3 protein: CASSLVGARTDTQYF

clone size: .
D gene: TRBD2
J gene: TRBJ2-7
V gene: TRBV5-1
CDR3 DNA: TGCGCCAGCAGCTTGCTTAGCGGGGGGTCTTCCTACGAGCAGTACTTC
CDR3 protein: CASSLLSGGSSYEQYF

clone size: .
D gene: .
J gene: TRBJ1-6
V gene: TRBV9
CDR3 DNA: TGTGCCAGCAGCGTAGAGGGGAATAATTCACCCCTCCACTTT
CDR3 protein: CASSVEGNNSPLHF

clone size: .
D gene: .
J gene: TRBJ2-7
V gene: TRBV20-1
CDR3 DNA: TGCAGTGCTAGTAGTTACGAGCAGTACTTC
CDR3 protein: CSASSYEQYF

clone size: .
D gene: TRBD2
J gene: TRBJ2-1
V gene: TRBV11-1
CDR3 DNA: TGTGCCAGCAGCCTAGAGCGGGGGTACAATGAGCAGTTCTTC
CDR3 protein: CASSLERGYNEQFF

clone size: .
D gene: TRBD1
J gene: TRBJ1-5
V gene: TRBV28
CDR3 DNA: TGTGCCAGCAGGTCGGGACAGTATAGCAATCAGCCCCAGCATTTT
CDR3 protein: CASRSGQYSNQPQHF

clone size: .
D gene: .
J gene: TRBJ1-2
V gene: TRBV7-9
CDR3 DNA: TGTGCCAGCAGCTTAGTCGCGGGGGTACACACCTTC
CDR3 protein: CASSLVAGVHTF

clone size: .
D gene: .
J gene: TRBJ2-3
V gene: TRBV7-8
CDR3 DNA: TGTGCCAGCAGCCCGCTTGGAGGGGATACGCAGTATTTT
CDR3 protein: CASSPLGGDTQYF

clone size: few
D gene: .
J gene: TRBJ1-1
V gene: TRBV19
CDR3 DNA: TGTGCCAGCTCCCTCCGGACAGAGAACACTGAAGCTTTCTTT
CDR3 protein: CASSLRTENTEAFF

clone size: .
D gene: .
J gene: TRBJ1-3
V gene: TRBV27
CDR3 DNA: TGTGCCAGCAGCCCTCGGACGGGAAAGAGCTCTGGAAACACCATATATTTT
CDR3 protein: CASSPRTGKSSGNTIYF

clone size: .
D gene: TRBD1
J gene: TRBJ2-2
V gene: TRBV11-2
CDR3 DNA: TGTGCCAGCAGTTACGCGGACAGGGCTGCCGGGGAGCTGTTTTTT
CDR3 protein: CASSYADRAAGELFF

clone size: .
D gene: TRBD2
J gene: TRBJ2-7
V gene: TRBV11-2
CDR3 DNA: TGTGCCAGCAGCTTAGGACTAGCGGGGGGGCATTACGAGCAGTACTTC
CDR3 protein: CASSLGLAGGHYEQYF

clone size: .
D gene: .
J gene: TRBJ1-1
V gene: TRBV2
CDR3 DNA: TGTGCCAGCAGTTCGGACAGATATAGCATGAACACTGAAGCTTTCTTT
CDR3 protein: CASSSDRYSMNTEAFF

clone size: .
D gene: .
J gene: TRBJ1-2
V gene: TRBV7-9
CDR3 DNA: TGTGCCAGCAGTCCAGGATGGGACTATGGCTACACCTTC
CDR3 protein: CASSPGWDYGYTF

clone size: .
D gene: .
J gene: TRBJ1-1
V gene: TRBV19
CDR3 DNA: TGTGCCAGTAGTCCGGGACTTGCGGCTTTCTTT
CDR3 protein: CASSPGLAAFF

clone size: .
D gene: TRBD2
J gene: TRBJ2-7
V gene: TRBV27
CDR3 DNA: TGTGCCAGCAGTCTCCGCGGGGGTCCCTCCTACGAGCAGTACTTC
CDR3 protein: CASSLRGGPSYEQYF

clone size: once
D gene: TRBD1
J gene: TRBJ2-6
V gene: TRBV6-1
CDR3 DNA: TGTGCCAGCAGTGGACAGGGGATCAAGGCTGGGGCCAACGTCCTGACTTTC
CDR3 protein: CASSGQGIKAGANVLTF

clone size: .
D gene: .
J gene: TRBJ1-3
V gene: TRBV6-1
CDR3 DNA: TGTGCCAGCATGAAGGACAGAGACGGAAACACCATATATTTT
CDR3 protein: CASMKDRDGNTIYF

clone size: .
D gene: TRBD2
J gene: TRBJ2-7
V gene: TRBV29-1
CDR3 DNA: TGCAGCGTTGCGGGGGGCTCCTACGAGCAGTACTTC
CDR3 protein: CSVAGGSYEQYF

clone size: .
D gene: TRBD1
J gene: TRBJ1-2
V gene: TRBV29-1
CDR3 DNA: TGCAGCGTTGGGGAGGGACAGGCGAATGGCTACACCTTC
CDR3 protein: CSVGEGQANGYTF

clone size: .
D gene: TRBD2
J gene: TRBJ2-2
V gene: TRBV14
CDR3 DNA: TGTGCCAGCAGCCGTCGTCGGACTAGCGGGGGCGATTGGAACACCGGGGAGCTGTTTTTT
CDR3 protein: CASSRRRTSGGDWNTGELFF

clone size: .
D gene: .
J gene: TRBJ2-7
V gene: TRBV7-2
CDR3 DNA: TGTGCCAGCAGCTTGGCCACCTCCTACGAGCAGTACTTC
CDR3 protein: CASSLATSYEQYF

clone size: .
D gene: TRBD1
J gene: TRBJ2-5
V gene: TRBV15
CDR3 DNA: TGTGCCACCAGCAGTAGATTAGGGGGCGGGGAGACCCAGTACTTC
CDR3 protein: CATSSRLGGGETQYF

clone size: once
D gene: .
J gene: TRBJ1-1
V gene: TRBV6-1
CDR3 DNA: TGTGCCAGCAGTTACGGGACAGAAGCTTTCTTT
CDR3 protein: CASSYGTEAFF

clone size: .
D gene: TRBD1
J gene: TRBJ2-1
V gene: TRBV6-1
CDR3 DNA: TGTGCCAGCAGTGCCGGGACAGGGGGCTTCTACAATGAGCAGTTCTTC
CDR3 protein: CASSAGTGGFYNEQFF

clone size: once
D gene: .
J gene: TRBJ1-3
V gene: TRBV7-9
CDR3 DNA: TGTGCCAGCAGCCCTGACGACACCGTTGGAAACACCATATATTTT
CDR3 protein: CASSPDDTVGNTIYF

clone size: .
D gene: .
J gene: TRBJ2-2
V gene: TRBV7-6
CDR3 DNA: TGTGCCAGCAGCTTAGAAAGGGGCGGCACCGGGGAGCTGTTTTTT
CDR3 protein: CASSLERGGTGELFF

clone size: .
D gene: .
J gene: TRBJ2-2
V gene: TRBV29-1
CDR3 DNA: TGCAGCGTACGGGACTTCGGGGACACCGGGGAGCTGTTTTTT
CDR3 protein: CSVRDFGDTGELFF

clone size: .
D gene: .
J gene: TRBJ1-2
V gene: TRBV28
CDR3 DNA: TGTGCCAGCAGTGAAAACAGGGAAGACTATGGCTACACCTTC
CDR3 protein: CASSENREDYGYTF